This T cell receptor (beta chain) was retrieved from a study of response to subunit inactivated influenza vaccine. With respect to this clonotype: Its specificity is unknown.

Germline assignment: CDR1 DFQATT and CDR2 SNEGSKA (reference sequence). The CDR3 extends over 15 amino acids. Trimming cost V 1 base and J 3 bases, with 16 bases left between them. Findings of the study overall: After each seasonal influenza vaccination, few new T cells are recruited, the authors suggested.

Using its own MiXCR run on the RT-PCR reads, TCRdb lists one record per CDR3 protein. The sample has approximately 500,000 distinct CDR3 sequences; 13% are singletons. This chain uses TRBV20-1 with TRBJ2-7; D is ambiguous. Sequenced here: PBMCs from blood, sampled 40 to 50 days after vaccination. This sequence was found in a man aged 45-65 years who received an inactivated influenza vaccine. The DNA of the CDR3 is TGCAGTGCTAGAGCAAACTGGCAGAACAACTACGAGCAGTACTTC. Its protein is CSARANWQNNYEQYF.